These 29 T cell receptor beta chains originate from one sample sequenced in a study of Ad26.COV2.S vaccination and SARS-CoV-2 variants. Produced via immunoSEQ multiplex PCR; TCRdb's table is partial and in-frame only. Counted here are some 190,000 clones, 87% occurring once; the ten biggest clones make up about 5.5%. Sequencing used peripheral blood, obtained after recovery from COVID-19. The receptors shown here come from a human donor who had recovered from COVID-19.

The chain links TRBV5-6 to TRBJ2-3; D gene uncertain. V was pared by 3 bases and J by 3 bases, with 5 bases between. The V gene's germline CDR1 is SGHDT and CDR2 YYEEEE. This CDR3 contains 12 residues. CDR3 sequence: CASSSLTDTQYF. CDR3 coding DNA: TGTGCCAGCAGCTCGCTGACAGATACGCAGTATTTT. The full variable domain, rest sourced from reference TRBV5-6 and TRBJ2-3, is DAGVTQSPTHLIKTRGQQVTLRCSPKSGHDTVSWYQQALGQGPQFIFQYYEEEERQRGNFPDRFSGHQFPNYSSELNVNALLLGDSALYLCASSSLTDTQYFGPGTRLTVL.

The rearrangement joins TRBV10-3 to TRBJ2-5; D may be TRBD1 (6 bases). CDR1 and CDR2 (germline): ENHRY, SYGVKD. This CDR3 comprises 15 residues. Between the trimmed V and J ends, which lost 3 bases and 2 bases, there was a span of 13 bases. The CDR3 sequence: CAISDSRTAQETQYF. DNA of the CDR3: TGTGCCATCAGTGACAGTAGGACAGCTCAAGAGACCCAGTACTTC.

V gene TRBV3-1 (or the pseudogene TRBV3-2) combines with J gene TRBJ2-1; TRBD2 agrees at 13 bases. V gave up 0 bases and J gave up 7 bases; unmatched junction bases: 9. The CDR3 contains 18 residues. Germline CDR1 LGHDT, CDR2 YNNKEL (reference sequence). DNA for the CDR3: TGTGCCAGCAGCCAAGATCGAGGACTAGCGGGAGTTAAGAATGAGCAGTTCTTC. It translates to CASSQDRGLAGVKNEQFF.

The chain links TRBV7-9 to TRBJ1-4; no clear D. Germline loops: CDR1 SEHNR, CDR2 FQNEAQ (reference sequence). CDR3 size: 15 residues. With 2 bases removed from V and 5 bases from J, the gap between germline ends came to 12 bases. DNA for the CDR3: TGTGCCAGCAGCTTAAGCGGGCAGCTCAATGAAAAACTGTTTTTT. Translated: CASSLSGQLNEKLFF.

The chain combines TRBV11-3 with TRBJ2-3; TRBD2 aligns across 11 bases. The CDR3 totals 16 residues. The V gene's germline CDR1 is SGHNT and CDR2 YENEEA. Trimming removed 4 bases from V and 5 bases from J; junction bases left unmatched: 8. CDR3 in DNA: TGTGCCAGCAGCTCCTTACTAGCGGGGGTGGGAGATACGCAGTATTTT. Protein: CASSSLLAGVGDTQYF.

This clone is a singleton in its sample. The chain links TRBV5-6 to TRBJ2-5; D gene ambiguous. V lost 0 bases and J 5 bases, leaving 5 bases between the germline ends. The germline V gene encodes CDR1 SGHDT and CDR2 YYEEEE. This CDR3 comprises 12 residues. CDR3 bases: TGTGCCAGCAGCTTGGAGAAGGAGACCCAGTACTTC. This encodes CASSLEKETQYF.

DNA of the CDR3: TGCGCCAGCAGCCCGGGGGGCAGGCTATCCTACGAGCAGTACTTC. This gives the protein CASSPGGRLSYEQYF. The chain uses TRBV5-1 and TRBJ2-7; perhaps TRBD2 as D (7 bases). V gave up 4 bases and J gave up 1 base, with 15 bases separating them. There are 15 residues in the CDR3. CDR1 SGHRS and CDR2 YFSETQ come from the germline V gene.

V gene TRBV5-1 combines with J gene TRBJ2-3; D not certain. Trimming left V 0 bases short and J 4 bases short, with 12 bases between. The CDR3 runs to 15 residues. In germline, CDR1 is SGHRS, CDR2 YFSETQ. Written as DNA, the CDR3 is TGCGCCAGCAGCTTGGCCTCGAGCCCGGCAGATACGCAGTATTTT. It specifies CASSLASSPADTQYF. Looking up the rest from reference TRBV5-1 and TRBJ2-3 gives the full variable domain: KAGVTQTPRYLIKTRGQQVTLSCSPISGHRSVSWYQQTPGQGLQFLFEYFSETQRNKGNFPGRFSGRQFSNSRSEMNVSTLELGDSALYLCASSLASSPADTQYFGPGTRLTVL.

V usage is TRBV5-8 and J usage is TRBJ2-7, with TRBD2 matching 8 bases. V dropped 7 bases and J dropped 6; count of bases not matched to a gene: 12. CDR3 length equals 14 residues. The V gene's germline CDR1 is SGHTS and CDR2 YDEGEE. DNA of the CDR3: TGTGCCAGCTCCATCGGGGGGGGAAGCGGCGAGCAGTACTTC. Translating gives CASSIGGGSGEQYF.

The chain uses TRBV2 and TRBJ1-2, with 9 bases fitting TRBD1. Germline values: CDR1 SNHLY, CDR2 FYNNEI. V dropped 6 bases and J dropped 6; count of bases not matched to a gene: 5. This CDR3 is 13 amino acids long. The CDR3 loop is CASSGQGLNGYTF. In nucleotides, the CDR3 is TGTGCCAGCAGCGGACAGGGGTTGAATGGCTACACCTTC. The whole variable domain, filled in from reference TRBV2 and TRBJ1-2, reads EPEVTQTPSHQVTQMGQEVILRCVPISNHLYFYWYRQILGQKVEFLVSFYNNEISEKSEIFDDQFSVERPDGSNFTLKIRSTKLEDSAMYFCASSGQGLNGYTFGSGTRLTVV.

This chain uses TRBV5-4 with TRBJ1-2, with D perhaps TRBD1 (5 bases). This CDR3 spans 13 amino acids. Trimming shortened V by 1 base and J by 8 bases, and 12 bases separated the two germline ends. Germline lookup yields CDR1 SGHNT and CDR2 YYREEE (reference sequence). CDR3 in DNA: TGTGCCAGCAGCTTGATCGGGGGGGACGGCTACACCTTC. It translates to CASSLIGGDGYTF.

The chain is built from TRBV19 and TRBJ1-4, with a weak D call TRBD1 (6 bases). V dropped 6 bases and J dropped 6 bases, with 17 bases sitting between them. This CDR3 is built from 15 residues. Germline CDR1 LNHDA, CDR2 SQIVND (reference sequence). The CDR3 spells CASSTLWGADEKLFF. The CDR3 bases are TGTGCCAGTAGCACCCTATGGGGGGCCGATGAAAAACTGTTTTTT.

This rearrangement joins TRBV6-2 or TRBV6-3 to TRBJ2-3; 8 nucleotides align to TRBD2. Germline CDR1 MNHEY, CDR2 SVGEGT. The CDR3 has 15 residues. J lost 5 bases, V lost 2 bases, and 6 bases had no gene match. CDR3 amino acids: CASSYLTGGQDTQYF. CDR3 DNA sequence: TGTGCCAGCAGTTACCTAACGGGGGGGCAAGATACGCAGTATTTT.

The chain is built from TRBV19 and TRBJ1-3; D unresolved. Per germline, CDR1 LNHDA and CDR2 SQIVND (reference sequence). Trimming shortened V by 0 bases and J by 0 bases, and 9 bases separated the two germline ends. The CDR3 loop spans 16 amino acids. In DNA form, the CDR3 reads TGTGCCAGTAGTATAGATCTGGCCACCTCTGGAAACACCATATATTTT. Protein: CASSIDLATSGNTIYF.

V and J are TRBV23-1 and TRBJ1-3; D not certain. TRBV23-1 is marked as an open reading frame, function uncertain. The CDR3 length is 11 residues. The CDR3 nucleotides read TGCGTCTCAGCGAGTGGAAACACCATATATTTT. Its translation is CVSASGNTIYF.

In nucleotides, the CDR3 is TGTGCTAGTGGTCAGACAGTTCATAATGGTGAGCAGTTCTTC. This sequence encodes CASGQTVHNGEQFF. The chain combines TRBV12-5 with TRBJ2-1, with D possibly matching TRBD1 (5 bases). CDR1 and CDR2 (germline): LGHNT, FRNRAP. Deletions cut 5 bases from V and 9 bases from J, with 17 bases between. The CDR3 length is 14 residues.

The rearrangement joins TRBV12-3 or TRBV12-4 to TRBJ1-1, with D perhaps TRBD1 (5 bases). This CDR3 is 13 amino acids long. Trimming cost V 6 bases and J 4 bases, with 12 bases left between them. The CDR3 bases are TGTGCCAGCAGCCTTCAGGGAGGCACTGAAGCTTTCTTT. As protein: CASSLQGGTEAFF.

The rearrangement uses TRBV7-2 and TRBJ2-1, with TRBD2 matching 7 bases. CDR1 is SGHTA, CDR2 FQGNSA, per germline. V lost 7 bases to trimming and J lost 6 bases; unmatched junction nucleotides: 3. The CDR3 is 12 residues long. The DNA for the CDR3 is TGTGCCAGCATTAGGGAGGGCAATGAGCAGTTCTTC. Amino acids: CASIREGNEQFF.

This chain links TRBV25-1 with TRBJ2-6, with 8 bases identical to TRBD1. This CDR3 contains 18 residues. The germline V gene has CDR1 MGHDK and CDR2 SYGVNS. V was clipped by 4 bases and J by 0 bases; unmatched bases: 8. The CDR3 nucleotides read TGTGCCAGCAGTGTAGTAGGACAGGGAAGCTCTGGGGCCAACGTCCTGACTTTC. Protein: CASSVVGQGSSGANVLTF.

This sequence joins TRBV7-6 and TRBJ2-5, with D possibly TRBD1 on 5 matching bases. From germline, CDR1 is SGHVS and CDR2 FNYEAQ. The germline V and J ends were trimmed by 5 bases and 4 bases, with 17 bases remaining between them. CDR3 length: 15 amino acids. CDR3 DNA: TGTGCCAGCAGCCTCCCAGGGTCTGGGGCAGAGACCCAGTACTTC. It translates to CASSLPGSGAETQYF.

This rearrangement joins TRBV21-1 to TRBJ2-1; TRBD2 reflects the table's D call only, with no check against the DNA. TRBV21-1 is shown as a pseudogene. The CDR3 runs 19 residues. CDR3 bases: TGTGCCAGCAGCAAAGGGACTAGCGGGAGGGGTCCTCTCTACAATGAGCAGTTCTTC. This gives the protein CASSKGTSGRGPLYNEQFF.

The gene calls are TRBV15 and TRBJ1-5, with D possibly matching TRBD1 (5 bases). CDR1 is LNHNV and CDR2 is YYDKDF in the germline V gene (reference sequence). Trimming left V 3 bases short and J 4 bases short, with 34 bases between. The CDR3 runs 22 residues. The CDR3 bases are TGTGCCACCAGCAGGGAGTTTGTCCCCTACAGGCTCGTCCCGCAGACGAATCAGCCCCAGCATTTT. Protein: CATSREFVPYRLVPQTNQPQHF.

CDR3 coding DNA: TGTGCCTGCCGGTGGGGTACGCAGTATTTT. It specifies CACRWGTQYF. This rearrangement joins TRBV12-3 or TRBV12-4 to TRBJ2-3; the D is unclear. V shed 11 bases and J shed 8 bases, with 11 bases lying between them. The CDR3 contains 10 residues.

The rearrangement links TRBV30 to TRBJ2-1, with 9 bases that match TRBD1. Germline V gene sequence: CDR1 GTSNPN, CDR2 SVGIG (reference sequence). V shed 0 bases and J 4 bases; nucleotides not matched to a gene: 4. The length of the CDR3 is 15 residues. The CDR3 bases are TGTGCCTGGAGTGTACTCGGGACAGGGTACAATGAGCAGTTCTTC. Translated, it gives CAWSVLGTGYNEQFF.

This sequence joins TRBV10-3 and TRBJ1-6, with D maybe TRBD1 (5 bases). The V gene lost 2 bases and the J gene lost 7 bases, with 9 bases spanning the gap. The CDR3 sequence is 14 residues long. Germline lookup yields CDR1 ENHRY and CDR2 SYGVKD. Here the CDR3 DNA reads TGTGCCATCAGTGAGACAGGTCTCAATTCACCCCTCCACTTT. This sequence encodes CAISETGLNSPLHF.

The chain employs TRBV10-3 and TRBJ1-1; a weak D match, TRBD1 (6 bases). CDR1 and CDR2 (germline): ENHRY, SYGVKD. V was cut by 10 bases and J by 8 bases, with 23 bases left in between. This CDR3 region has 14 residues. The CDR3 coding sequence is TGTGCCACCCATTACGAGGGGGGGCCCTCGGAAGCTTTCTTT. This sequence encodes CATHYEGGPSEAFF.

The chain has TRBV7-9 and TRBJ2-7; D unresolved. The CDR3 totals 12 residues. Germline CDR1 SEHNR, CDR2 FQNEAQ (reference sequence). Trimming removed 1 base at V and 5 bases at J, with 6 bases between. The CDR3 protein is CASSLGENEQYF. CDR3 bases: TGTGCCAGCAGCTTAGGTGAGAACGAGCAGTACTTC.

The chain links TRBV11-3 to TRBJ2-3; tentative D call: TRBD1 (5 bases). The CDR3 is 14 residues long. CDR1 SGHNT and CDR2 YENEEA come from the germline V gene. The V end was cut by 0 bases, the J end by 3 bases, with 7 bases between. In nucleotides, the CDR3 is TGTGCCAGCAGCTTAGAACAGGCAACAGATACGCAGTATTTT. Translation gives CASSLEQATDTQYF.

J is TRBJ1-4 and V is TRBV7-9; D is unresolved. Looked up from germline, CDR1 is SEHNR and CDR2 is FQNEAQ (reference sequence). Trimming cost V 2 bases and J 4 bases, with 5 bases left between them. This CDR3 region has 13 residues. The CDR3 spells CASSLLNNEKLFF. The CDR3 DNA reads TGTGCCAGCAGCTTACTCAATAATGAAAAACTGTTTTTT. The full variable domain, with the rest looked up from reference TRBV7-9 and TRBJ1-4, is DTGVSQNPRHKITKRGQNVTFRCDPISEHNRLYWYRQTLGQGPEFLTYFQNEAQLEKSRLLSDRFSAERPKGSFSTLEIQRTEQGDSAMYLCASSLLNNEKLFFGSGTQLSVL.